This TCR beta chain emerged from a study of spatial heterogeneity in lung cancer. Study-level points and caveats: Counts of expanded intratumoral alpha and beta TCRs tracked tumor mutation counts.

MiXCR, applied by TCRdb to the 5' RACE reads, yields one record per CDR3 protein. The table has some 25,000 distinct CDR3 sequences, less than 9% seen once. Time point given: sample taken at primary tumor resection. This CDR3 contains 13 residues. Germline V gene sequence: CDR1 LGHDT, CDR2 YNNKEL (reference sequence). V lost 0 bases and J lost 8, with 11 bases in between. This clonotype was counted many times. Antigen: not known. The rearrangement joins TRBV3-1 to TRBJ2-7; D may be TRBD2 (5 bases). This receptor was taken from a male donor with early-stage non-small cell lung cancer. Sequencing used lung tumor tissue, obtained at surgery. Written as DNA, the CDR3 is TGTGCCAGCAGCCAAGATGAGGGCACTCAGCAGTACTTC. Translated, it gives CASSQDEGTQQYF.